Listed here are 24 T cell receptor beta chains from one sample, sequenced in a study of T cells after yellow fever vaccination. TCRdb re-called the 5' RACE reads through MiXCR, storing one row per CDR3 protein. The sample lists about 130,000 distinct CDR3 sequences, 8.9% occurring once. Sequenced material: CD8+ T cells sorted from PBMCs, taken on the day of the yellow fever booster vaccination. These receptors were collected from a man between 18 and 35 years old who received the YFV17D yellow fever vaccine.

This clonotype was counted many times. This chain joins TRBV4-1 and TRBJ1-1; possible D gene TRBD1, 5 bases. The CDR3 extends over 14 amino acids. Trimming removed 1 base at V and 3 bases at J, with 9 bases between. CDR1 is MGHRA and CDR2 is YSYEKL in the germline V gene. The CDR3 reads CASSQAGGYTEAFF. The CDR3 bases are TGCGCCAGCAGCCAAGCTGGGGGATACACTGAAGCTTTCTTT.

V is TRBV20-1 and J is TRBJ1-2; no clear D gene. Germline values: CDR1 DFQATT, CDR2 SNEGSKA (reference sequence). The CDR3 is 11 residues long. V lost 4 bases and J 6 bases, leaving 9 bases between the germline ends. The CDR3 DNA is TGCAGTGCTATTGCCATCAATGGCTACACCTTC. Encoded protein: CSAIAINGYTF.

The CDR3 nucleotides read TGTGCCAGCAGTAACTTACAGGGACTTGACTATGGCTACACCTTC. Protein sequence: CASSNLQGLDYGYTF. The chain couples TRBV27 to TRBJ1-2; D is perhaps TRBD1 (6 bases). Germline V gene sequence: CDR1 MNHEY, CDR2 SMNVEV (reference sequence). The CDR3 sequence is 15 residues long. The germline V and J ends were trimmed by 5 bases and 3 bases, with 16 bases remaining between them.

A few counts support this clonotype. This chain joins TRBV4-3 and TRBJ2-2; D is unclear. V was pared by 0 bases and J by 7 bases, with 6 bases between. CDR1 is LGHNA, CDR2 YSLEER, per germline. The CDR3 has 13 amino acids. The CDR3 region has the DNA TGCGCCAGCAGCCAAGATCGAAGCGGGGAGCTGTTTTTT. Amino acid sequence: CASSQDRSGELFF.

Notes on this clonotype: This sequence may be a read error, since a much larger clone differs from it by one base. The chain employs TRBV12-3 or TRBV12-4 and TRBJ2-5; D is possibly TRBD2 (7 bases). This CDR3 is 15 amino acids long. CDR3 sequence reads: CASRPLGGPEETQNF. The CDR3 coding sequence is TGTGCCAGCAGGCCTCTGGGGGGGCCCGAAGAGACCCAGAACTTC.

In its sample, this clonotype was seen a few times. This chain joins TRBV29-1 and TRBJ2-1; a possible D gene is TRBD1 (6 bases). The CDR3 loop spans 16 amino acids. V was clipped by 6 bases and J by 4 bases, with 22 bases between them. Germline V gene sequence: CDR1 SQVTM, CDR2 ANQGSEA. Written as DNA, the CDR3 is TGCAGCGTCGTAACAGGGAGACCTGTCACTTACAATGAGCAGTTCTTC. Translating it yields CSVVTGRPVTYNEQFF.

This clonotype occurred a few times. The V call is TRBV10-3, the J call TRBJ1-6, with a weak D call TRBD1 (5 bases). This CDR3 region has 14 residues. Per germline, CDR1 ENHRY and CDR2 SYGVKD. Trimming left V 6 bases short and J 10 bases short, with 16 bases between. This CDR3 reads CAIRGDGAGSPLHF. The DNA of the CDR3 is TGTGCCATCAGGGGGGACGGGGCAGGATCACCCCTCCACTTT.

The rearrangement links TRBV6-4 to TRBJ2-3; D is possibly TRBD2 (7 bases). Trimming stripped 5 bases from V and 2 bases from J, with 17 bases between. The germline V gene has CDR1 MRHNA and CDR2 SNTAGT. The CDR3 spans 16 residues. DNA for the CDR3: TGTGCCAGCAGTCTTAGATCGGGGGGCCCCACAGATACGCAGTATTTT. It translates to CASSLRSGGPTDTQYF.

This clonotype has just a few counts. The CDR3 nucleotides are TGTGCCAGCACCCCCCCGGGGGGGCGGGGCAATGAGCAGTTCTTC. This translates into CASTPPGGRGNEQFF. The chain couples TRBV7-9 to TRBJ2-1, with 8 bases aligning to TRBD2. The CDR3 is 15 residues long. Losses at the gene ends were 7 bases for V and 6 bases for J; bases not matched to a gene: 11. Germline V lookup: CDR1 SEHNR, CDR2 FQNEAQ (reference sequence).

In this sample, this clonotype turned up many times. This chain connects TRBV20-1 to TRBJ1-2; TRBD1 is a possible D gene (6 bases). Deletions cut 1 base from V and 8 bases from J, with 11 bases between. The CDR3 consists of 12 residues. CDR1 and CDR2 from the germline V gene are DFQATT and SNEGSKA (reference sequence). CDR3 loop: CSARGTVLGYTF. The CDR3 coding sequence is TGCAGTGCTAGAGGGACAGTCCTGGGCTACACCTTC.

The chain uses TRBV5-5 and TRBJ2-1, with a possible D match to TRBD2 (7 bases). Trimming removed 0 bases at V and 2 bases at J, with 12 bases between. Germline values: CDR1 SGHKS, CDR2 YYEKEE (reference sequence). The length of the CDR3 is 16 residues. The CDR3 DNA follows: TGTGCCAGCAGCTTGGGGCGGGGGCCTACCTACAATGAGCAGTTCTTC. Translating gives CASSLGRGPTYNEQFF.

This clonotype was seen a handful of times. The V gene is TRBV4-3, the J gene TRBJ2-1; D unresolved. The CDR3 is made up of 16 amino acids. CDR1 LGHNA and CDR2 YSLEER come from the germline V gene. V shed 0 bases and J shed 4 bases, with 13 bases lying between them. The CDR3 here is CASSQEWRGGYNEQFF. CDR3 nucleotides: TGCGCCAGCAGCCAAGAGTGGCGCGGCGGTTACAATGAGCAGTTCTTC.

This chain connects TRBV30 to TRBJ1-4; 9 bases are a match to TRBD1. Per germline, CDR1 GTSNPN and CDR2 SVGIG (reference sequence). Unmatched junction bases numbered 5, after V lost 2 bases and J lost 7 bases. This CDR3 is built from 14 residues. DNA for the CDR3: TGTGCCTGGAGTTTGACAGGGGGGGCTGAAAAACTGTTTTTT. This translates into CAWSLTGGAEKLFF.

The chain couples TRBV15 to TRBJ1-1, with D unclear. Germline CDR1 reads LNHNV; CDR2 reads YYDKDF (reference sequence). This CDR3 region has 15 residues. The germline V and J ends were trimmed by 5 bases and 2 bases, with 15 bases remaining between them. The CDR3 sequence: CATSSKDTSNTEAFF. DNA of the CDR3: TGTGCCACCAGCTCGAAAGACACCTCTAACACTGAAGCTTTCTTT. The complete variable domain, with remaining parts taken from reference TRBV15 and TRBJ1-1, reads DAMVIQNPRYQVTQFGKPVTLSCSQTLNHNVMYWYQQKSSQAPKLLFHYYDKDFNNEADTPDNFQSRRPNTSFCFLDIRSPGLGDTAMYLCATSSKDTSNTEAFFGQGTRLTVV.

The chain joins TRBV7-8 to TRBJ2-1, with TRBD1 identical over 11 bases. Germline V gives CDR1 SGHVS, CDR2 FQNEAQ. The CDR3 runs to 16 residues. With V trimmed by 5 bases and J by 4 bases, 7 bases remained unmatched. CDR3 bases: TGTGCCAGCAGCCCCGCCGGGACAGGGGGTTACAATGAGCAGTTCTTC. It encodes CASSPAGTGGYNEQFF.

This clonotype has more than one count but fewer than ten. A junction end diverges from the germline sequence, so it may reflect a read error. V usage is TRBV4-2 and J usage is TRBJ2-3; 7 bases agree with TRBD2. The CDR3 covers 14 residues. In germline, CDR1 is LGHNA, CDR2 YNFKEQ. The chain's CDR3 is CASGGDPFVDTQCF. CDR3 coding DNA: TGTGCCAGCGGGGGGGACCCGTTCGTAGATACGCAGTGTTTT.

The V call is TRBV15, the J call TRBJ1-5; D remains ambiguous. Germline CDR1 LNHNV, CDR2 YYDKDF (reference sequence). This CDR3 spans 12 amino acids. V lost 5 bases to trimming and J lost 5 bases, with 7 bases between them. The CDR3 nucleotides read TGTGCCACCAGCGGCCTCCATCAGCCCCAGCATTTT. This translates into CATSGLHQPQHF.

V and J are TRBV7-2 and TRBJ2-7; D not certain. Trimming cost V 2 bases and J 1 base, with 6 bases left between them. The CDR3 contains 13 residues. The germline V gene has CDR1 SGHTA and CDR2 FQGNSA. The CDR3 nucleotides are TGTGCCAGCAGCTTATTCCATTCCTACGAGCAGTACTTC. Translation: CASSLFHSYEQYF.

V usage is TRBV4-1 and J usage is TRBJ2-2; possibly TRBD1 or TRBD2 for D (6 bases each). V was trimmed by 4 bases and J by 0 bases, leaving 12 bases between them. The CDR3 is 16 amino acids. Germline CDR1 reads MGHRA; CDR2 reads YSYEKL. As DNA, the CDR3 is TGCGCCAGCAGCCCGGGGGCGGCGTCGAACACCGGGGAGCTGTTTTTT. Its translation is CASSPGAASNTGELFF.

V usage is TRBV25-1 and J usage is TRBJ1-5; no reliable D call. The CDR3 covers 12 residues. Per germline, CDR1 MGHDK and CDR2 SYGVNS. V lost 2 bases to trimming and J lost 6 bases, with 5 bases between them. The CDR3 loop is CASSEAGQPQHF. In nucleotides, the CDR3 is TGTGCCAGCAGTGAAGCTGGTCAGCCCCAGCATTTT.

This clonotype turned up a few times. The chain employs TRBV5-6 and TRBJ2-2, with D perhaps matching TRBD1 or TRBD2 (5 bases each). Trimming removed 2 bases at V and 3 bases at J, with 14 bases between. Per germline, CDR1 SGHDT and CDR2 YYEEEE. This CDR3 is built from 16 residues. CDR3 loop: CASSFRWGYYTGELFF. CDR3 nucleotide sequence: TGTGCCAGCAGCTTCCGTTGGGGGTATTACACCGGGGAGCTGTTTTTT.

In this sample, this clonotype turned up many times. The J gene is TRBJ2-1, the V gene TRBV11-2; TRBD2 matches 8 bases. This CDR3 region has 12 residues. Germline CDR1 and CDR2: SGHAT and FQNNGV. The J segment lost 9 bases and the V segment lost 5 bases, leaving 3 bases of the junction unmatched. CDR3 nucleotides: TGTGCCAGCAGCCCGGGGGGGCTTGAGCAGTTCTTC. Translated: CASSPGGLEQFF.

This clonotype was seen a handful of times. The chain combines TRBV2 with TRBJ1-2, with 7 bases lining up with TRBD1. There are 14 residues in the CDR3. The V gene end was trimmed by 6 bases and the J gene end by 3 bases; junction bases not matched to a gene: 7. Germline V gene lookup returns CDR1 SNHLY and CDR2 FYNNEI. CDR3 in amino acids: CASSVLGGDYGYTF. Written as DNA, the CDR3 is TGTGCCAGCAGCGTATTAGGGGGCGACTATGGCTACACCTTC.

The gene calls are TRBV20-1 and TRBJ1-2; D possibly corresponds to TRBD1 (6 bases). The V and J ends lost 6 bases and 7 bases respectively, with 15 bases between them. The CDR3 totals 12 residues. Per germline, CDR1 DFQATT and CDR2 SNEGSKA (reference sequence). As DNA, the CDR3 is TGCAGTGCGCCTACAGGGATGGCTGGCTACACCTTC. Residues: CSAPTGMAGYTF.